A single sample is the source of the 13 T cell receptor beta chains below, sequenced in a study of cytomegalovirus exposure and HLA in healthy donors. PCR primers comprised 60 Vbeta and 13 Jbeta primers. Profiling relied on immunoSEQ multiplex PCR, and the TCRdb table lists in-frame clones only, not all of them. Reported are 75,000 to 95,000 clones; the ten largest clones contain 1.3% to 1.5%. Sequencing used PBMCs. The receptors derive from a woman aged 60 to 75 in good health and CMV-seronegative.

The chain has TRBV5-1 and TRBJ2-5; the D gene is possibly TRBD2 (6 bases). V gave up 1 base and J gave up 1 base, with 11 bases separating them. The CDR3 has 15 residues. Germline lookup yields CDR1 SGHRS and CDR2 YFSETQ. For the CDR3, the DNA is TGCGCCAGCAGCTTGACCGGACTACCCCAAGAGACCCAGTACTTC. It encodes CASSLTGLPQETQYF.

This chain joins TRBV19 and TRBJ2-6, with D perhaps TRBD1 (5 bases). The germline V gene has CDR1 LNHDA and CDR2 SQIVND (reference sequence). Trimming shortened V by 6 bases and J by 0 bases, and 9 bases separated the two germline ends. The CDR3 loop spans 15 amino acids. The CDR3 sequence is CASRDSFSGANVLTF. DNA for the CDR3: TGTGCCAGTAGAGACAGTTTCTCTGGGGCCAACGTCCTGACTTTC. The full variable domain, with the rest looked up from reference TRBV19 and TRBJ2-6, is DGGITQSPKYLFRKEGQNVTLSCEQNLNHDAMYWYRQDPGQGLRLIYYSQIVNDFQKGDIAEGYSVSREKKESFPLTVTSAQKNPTAFYLCASRDSFSGANVLTFGAGSRLTVL.

The CDR3 nucleotides read TGTGCCAGTAGTATATACAGGGACGGCTACACCTTC. Residues: CASSIYRDGYTF. This chain uses TRBV19 with TRBJ1-2; a possible D gene is TRBD1 (6 bases). With 2 bases removed from V and 8 bases from J, the gap between germline ends came to 9 bases. Germline assignment: CDR1 LNHDA and CDR2 SQIVND (reference sequence). The CDR3 spans 12 residues.

The chain joins TRBV5-1 to TRBJ2-7; TRBD1 matches 10 bases. The ends lost 1 base at V and 6 bases at J; junction bases unmatched: 10. Germline values: CDR1 SGHRS, CDR2 YFSETQ. This CDR3 contains 16 residues. CDR3 bases: TGCGCCAGCAGCTTGACGACAGGGGGCGCGTTTTTCGAGCAGTACTTC. It is translated as CASSLTTGGAFFEQYF.

The rearrangement links TRBV11-2 to TRBJ2-7; TRBD2 might be the D (7 bases). V was pared by 10 bases and J by 4 bases, with 11 bases between. The CDR3 runs to 11 residues. Germline V gene data show CDR1 as SGHAT and CDR2 as FQNNGV. CDR3 sequence reads: CATGGQYEQYF. The CDR3 DNA is TGTGCCACGGGGGGACAATACGAGCAGTACTTC.

This chain connects TRBV9 to TRBJ2-3; D gene unclear. Between the trimmed V and J ends, which lost 0 bases and 4 bases, there was a span of 3 bases. Germline V gene data show CDR1 as SGDLS and CDR2 as YYNGEE. The CDR3 has 12 amino acids. CDR3 in DNA: TGTGCCAGCAGCGTAGTAGCAGATACGCAGTATTTT. This encodes CASSVVADTQYF.

The chain is built from TRBV9 and TRBJ2-1; possible D gene TRBD1, 6 bases. The CDR3 covers 14 residues. V lost 3 bases and J lost 9, with 16 bases in between. From germline, CDR1 is SGDLS and CDR2 YYNGEE. Here the CDR3 DNA reads TGTGCCAGCAGCGCCGCATACAGGGACGGTGAGCAGTTCTTC. Translating gives CASSAAYRDGEQFF.

The J gene is TRBJ1-6, the V gene TRBV11-2; possibly TRBD1 for D (5 bases). The V gene lost 4 bases and the J gene lost 7 bases, with 11 bases spanning the gap. The CDR3 length is 14 residues. Per germline, CDR1 SGHAT and CDR2 FQNNGV. The CDR3 here is CASSSQERNSPLHF. In nucleotides, the CDR3 is TGTGCCAGCAGCTCACAGGAGAGGAATTCACCCCTCCACTTT.

This chain uses TRBV7-2 with TRBJ2-7; D is ambiguous. V was cut by 2 bases and J by 3 bases, with 14 bases left in between. Germline CDR1 reads SGHTA; CDR2 reads FQGNSA. This CDR3 has 15 amino acids. The CDR3 DNA follows: TGTGCCAGCAGCTTAAAATTGGCGGCCAACTACGAGCAGTACTTC. This sequence encodes CASSLKLAANYEQYF.

The J gene is TRBJ1-2, the V gene TRBV5-8, with D uncertain. CDR3 length: 16 amino acids. V gave up 6 bases and J gave up 2 bases, with 20 bases separating them. Germline lookup yields CDR1 SGHTS and CDR2 YDEGEE. The CDR3, as DNA: TGTGCCAGCAAATTTGAGGGCGGACGAATAAACTATGGCTACACCTTC. Translating gives CASKFEGGRINYGYTF.

V is TRBV5-1 and J is TRBJ2-5; 8 bases match TRBD2. Germline V lookup: CDR1 SGHRS, CDR2 YFSETQ. The CDR3 has 18 amino acids. J gave up 1 base and V 4 bases, and 15 bases lay outside the gene matches. The CDR3 loop reads CASSPTLGSGASQETQYF. The CDR3 nucleotides read TGCGCCAGCAGCCCGACCCTAGGTAGCGGGGCATCCCAAGAGACCCAGTACTTC.

The V and J genes are TRBV30 and TRBJ1-6; TRBD1 matches at 8 bases. The CDR3 runs to 13 residues. Germline values: CDR1 GTSNPN, CDR2 SVGIG (reference sequence). J was trimmed by 5 bases and V by 5 bases; bases with no gene match: 2. CDR3 protein: CAWDRGHNSPLHF. The CDR3 DNA sequence: TGTGCCTGGGACAGGGGCCATAATTCACCCCTCCACTTT.

This chain uses TRBV29-1 with TRBJ2-5, with 11 bases aligning to TRBD1. The end of the DNA fits TRBJ2-7 better, so the J call may be wrong. The V gene's germline CDR1 is SQVTM and CDR2 ANQGSEA. CDR3 length: 16 residues. This CDR3 is CSVEARWGTGGYEQYF. The DNA of the CDR3 is TGCAGCGTTGAAGCTAGGTGGGGGACAGGGGGTTACGAGCAGTACTTC.